This passage covers 17 T cell receptor beta chains from one sample sequenced in a study of blood T cell repertoires in COVID-19. Clones were sequenced by immunoSEQ multiplex PCR, and TCRdb holds only the in-frame ones, with some missing. The sample lists roughly 430,000 clones, 88% occurring once. The sequenced sample consisted of PBMCs or T cells enriched from blood (not recorded which). The receptor set was obtained from a woman between 40 and 55 years old with acute COVID-19.

The V gene is TRBV5-1, the J gene TRBJ2-7, with D tentatively TRBD2 (5 bases). Germline assignment: CDR1 SGHRS and CDR2 YFSETQ. The CDR3 consists of 14 residues. The germline V and J ends were trimmed by 6 bases and 3 bases, with 16 bases remaining between them. CDR3 amino acids: CASTLEAGRYEQYF. CDR3 nucleotides: TGCGCCAGCACCCTGGAGGCAGGTCGCTACGAGCAGTACTTC.

CDR3 loop: CASSRTSSGGTPHYEQYF. CDR3 nucleotide sequence: TGTGCCAGCAGCCGAACGTCCAGCGGGGGGACCCCTCATTACGAGCAGTACTTC. This chain uses TRBV5-5 with TRBJ2-7, with 9 positions matching TRBD2. J gave up 4 bases and V 4 bases, and 18 bases lay outside the gene matches. Germline CDR1 is SGHKS and CDR2 is YYEKEE (reference sequence). The CDR3 is 18 amino acids.

The V and J genes are TRBV10-3 and TRBJ2-6; D gene uncertain. The CDR3 consists of 16 residues. V dropped 2 bases and J dropped 2 bases, with 10 bases sitting between them. Germline assignment: CDR1 ENHRY and CDR2 SYGVKD. The CDR3 sequence is CAISEEMIAGANVLTF. CDR3 nucleotides: TGTGCCATCAGTGAGGAGATGATTGCTGGGGCCAACGTCCTGACTTTC.

The rearrangement uses TRBV6-5 and TRBJ2-3; 8 bases map to TRBD2. In germline, CDR1 is MNHEY, CDR2 SVGAGI. CDR3 length equals 16 residues. V was clipped by 0 bases and J by 3 bases; unmatched bases: 5. In nucleotides, the CDR3 is TGTGCCAGCAGTTACTCGGGTAGCGGGGTTACAGATACGCAGTATTTT. Translating it yields CASSYSGSGVTDTQYF.

The chain links TRBV5-1 to TRBJ2-2, with 8 bases matching TRBD1. CDR3 length equals 17 residues. The germline CDR1 and CDR2 sequences are SGHRS and YFSETQ. V was clipped by 3 bases and J by 6 bases; unmatched bases: 13. CDR3 sequence reads: CASSSQTQGARPGELFF. In DNA, the CDR3 is TGCGCCAGCAGCTCCCAGACCCAGGGGGCGCGCCCCGGGGAGCTGTTTTTT.

The rearrangement links TRBV7-2 to TRBJ2-1; 8 bases align to TRBD2. V gave up 1 base and J gave up 8 bases; unmatched junction bases: 10. CDR3 length: 16 amino acids. Germline assignment: CDR1 SGHTA and CDR2 FQGNSA. DNA for the CDR3: TGTGCCAGCAGCTTAGGTAAAGGACTAGCTGTGGATGAGCAGTTCTTC. Translating it yields CASSLGKGLAVDEQFF.

The CDR3 sequence: CASSEEGRGWGQPQHF. The DNA for the CDR3 is TGTGCCAGCAGTGAAGAGGGGCGGGGATGGGGTCAGCCCCAGCATTTT. The chain carries TRBV6-1 and TRBJ1-5, with D tentatively TRBD1 (5 bases). Germline-derived CDR1 and CDR2 are MNHNS and SASEGT. The ends were cut back, 1 base at V and 6 bases at J, with 16 bases in the middle. This CDR3 contains 16 residues.

The chain has TRBV29-1 and TRBJ2-1; 7 bases fit TRBD1. CDR3 length equals 13 residues. The V gene end was trimmed by 7 bases and the J gene end by 6 bases; junction bases not matched to a gene: 9. Germline loops: CDR1 SQVTM, CDR2 ANQGSEA. For the CDR3, the DNA is TGCAGCGAATCGACAGGGATGGGCAATGAGCAGTTCTTC. The encoded protein is CSESTGMGNEQFF.

This sequence joins TRBV5-5 and TRBJ1-1; 10 bases align to TRBD1. The length of the CDR3 is 14 residues. V lost 4 bases to trimming and J lost 2 bases; unmatched junction nucleotides: 2. The V gene's germline CDR1 is SGHKS and CDR2 YYEKEE (reference sequence). Written as DNA, the CDR3 is TGTGCCAGCAGCGACAGGGGGCGAAACACTGAAGCTTTCTTT. Translating gives CASSDRGRNTEAFF.

In nucleotides, the CDR3 is TGTGCTAGTGGAACCGGGACAGGGGGCTCCTACGAGCAGTACTTC. It specifies CASGTGTGGSYEQYF. The V gene is TRBV12-5, the J gene TRBJ2-7; TRBD1 aligns across 11 bases. V shed 6 bases and J 0 bases; nucleotides not matched to a gene: 4. Germline loops: CDR1 LGHNT, CDR2 FRNRAP. The CDR3 covers 15 residues.

The chain couples TRBV2 to TRBJ1-6; TRBD1 matches 9 bases. The CDR3 covers 14 residues. J was trimmed by 9 bases and V by 2 bases; bases with no gene match: 2. Germline CDR1 SNHLY, CDR2 FYNNEI. The DNA for the CDR3 is TGTGCCAGCAGTGAATTGGGACAGGGTTCACCCCTCCACTTT. The encoded protein is CASSELGQGSPLHF.

This clone was seen a single time. The genes are TRBV6-1 and TRBJ2-3; 7 bases map to TRBD2. Germline V lookup: CDR1 MNHNS, CDR2 SASEGT. CDR3 size: 15 residues. J lost 0 bases, V lost 3 bases, and 3 bases had no gene match. The CDR3 nucleotides read TGTGCCAGCAGTGACAAGCGGGGTAGCACAGATACGCAGTATTTT. Protein product: CASSDKRGSTDTQYF.

The rearrangement joins TRBV7-9 to TRBJ2-7; 7 bases agree with TRBD1. After removal of 9 bases from V and 2 bases from J, the junction contained 4 bases not matched to a gene. Germline values: CDR1 SEHNR, CDR2 FQNEAQ (reference sequence). The CDR3 has 12 residues. The CDR3, as DNA: TGTGCCAGTACAGGGGCTACCTACGAGCAGTACTTC. The encoded protein is CASTGATYEQYF.

This chain uses TRBV13 with TRBJ2-5; 9 bases agree with TRBD1. V was pared by 5 bases and J by 5 bases, with 6 bases of the junction left unmatched. This CDR3 has 14 amino acids. Germline V gene sequence: CDR1 PRHDT, CDR2 FYEKMQ (reference sequence). CDR3 nucleotide sequence: TGTGCCAGCAGCCCTCGACAGGGGGAGGAGACCCAGTACTTC. It is translated as CASSPRQGEETQYF.

The DNA of the CDR3 is TGTGCCAGCAGAATGGGACAGCCCTATGGCTACACCTTC. It specifies CASRMGQPYGYTF. V and J are TRBV2 and TRBJ1-2; 7 positions agree with TRBD1. CDR3 length: 13 residues. In germline, CDR1 is SNHLY, CDR2 FYNNEI. After removal of 6 bases from V and 4 bases from J, the junction contained 5 bases not matched to a gene.

V usage is TRBV27 and J usage is TRBJ1-2, with D maybe TRBD1 (5 bases). This CDR3 comprises 14 residues. Germline V CDR1 and CDR2: MNHEY, SMNVEV (reference sequence). The V end lost 8 bases, the J end lost 8 bases, and 21 bases lay between the germline ends. CDR3 nucleotide sequence: TGTGCCAGCGGACGCCTCGGGACTCCCAGCGGCTACACCTTC. Its translation: CASGRLGTPSGYTF.

The chain carries TRBV3-1 (or the pseudogene TRBV3-2) and TRBJ1-2, with D possibly matching TRBD1 (5 bases). The germline V gene has CDR1 LGHDT and CDR2 YNNKEL (reference sequence). The CDR3 is made up of 15 amino acids. The V and J ends lost 0 bases and 7 bases respectively, with 15 bases between them. CDR3 residues: CASSQEGGTWSGYTF. The CDR3 region has the DNA TGTGCCAGCAGCCAAGAGGGGGGGACTTGGAGTGGCTACACCTTC.